This T cell receptor (beta chain) originates from a study of cytomegalovirus exposure and HLA in healthy donors. Whole-study context: An early data release held some 89 million unique TCRs from HLA-typed donors.

Trimming cost V 2 bases and J 2 bases; bases outside gene matches: 12. CDR3 size: 18 residues. Germline assignment: CDR1 SGHTA and CDR2 FQGNSA. As to this clone: Its antigen is unidentified.

Use of 60 Vbeta and 13 Jbeta primers characterized the PCR. Data came from immunoSEQ multiplex PCR; TCRdb stores just in-frame clones and leaves some out. The data contain roughly 100,000 clones, 82% of them singletons. Study-wide findings and caveats: For most subjects, TCR beta sequences were reported to predict HLA-A and HLA-B alleles with accuracy. A later analysis reportedly found that, within productive TCRs, an Asian-associated ancestry cluster had fewer N-insertions than the mean observed across the roughly 700 donors. Common viral pathogens seemed, in a later analysis, to connect with several of the most significant clusters.

The chain has TRBV7-2 and TRBJ1-1; TRBD1 aligns across 9 bases. The sequenced material came from PBMCs. The source of this sequence is a man between 50 and 59 years old in good health and CMV-seronegative. Here the CDR3 DNA reads TGTGCCAGCAGCTTACGGGGACAGGGAGGCTCCATTAACACTGAAGCTTTCTTT. It translates to CASSLRGQGGSINTEAFF.